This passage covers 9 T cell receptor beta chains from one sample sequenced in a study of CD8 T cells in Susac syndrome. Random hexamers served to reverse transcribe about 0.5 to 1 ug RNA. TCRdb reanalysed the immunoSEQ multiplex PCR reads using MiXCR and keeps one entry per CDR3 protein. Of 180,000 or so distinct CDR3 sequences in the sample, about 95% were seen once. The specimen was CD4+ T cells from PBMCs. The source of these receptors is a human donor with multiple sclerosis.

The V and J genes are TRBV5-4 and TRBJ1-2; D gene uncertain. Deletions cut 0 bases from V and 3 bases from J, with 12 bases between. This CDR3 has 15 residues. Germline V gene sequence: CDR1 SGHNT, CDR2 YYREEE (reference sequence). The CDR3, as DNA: TGTGCCAGCAGCTTGGCCAGCGAAGGGCACTATGGCTACACCTTC. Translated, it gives CASSLASEGHYGYTF.

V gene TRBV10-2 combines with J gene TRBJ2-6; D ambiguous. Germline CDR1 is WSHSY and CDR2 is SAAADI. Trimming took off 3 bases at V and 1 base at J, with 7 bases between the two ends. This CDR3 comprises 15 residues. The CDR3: CASSDVGSGANVLTF. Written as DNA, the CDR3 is TGCGCCAGCAGTGATGTCGGGTCTGGGGCCAACGTCCTGACTTTC.

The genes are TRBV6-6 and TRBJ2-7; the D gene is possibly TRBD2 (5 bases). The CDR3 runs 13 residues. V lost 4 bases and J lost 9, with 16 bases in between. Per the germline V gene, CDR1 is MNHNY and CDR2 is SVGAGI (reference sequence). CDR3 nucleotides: TGTGCCAGCAGTTCCCGAGCCGGGGTTTGGCAGTACTTC. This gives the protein CASSSRAGVWQYF.

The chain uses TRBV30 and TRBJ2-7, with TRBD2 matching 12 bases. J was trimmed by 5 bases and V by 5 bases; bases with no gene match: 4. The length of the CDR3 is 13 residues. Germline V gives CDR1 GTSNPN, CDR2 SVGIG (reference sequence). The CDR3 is CAWSTSGGNEQYF. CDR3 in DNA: TGTGCCTGGTCGACTAGCGGGGGCAACGAGCAGTACTTC.

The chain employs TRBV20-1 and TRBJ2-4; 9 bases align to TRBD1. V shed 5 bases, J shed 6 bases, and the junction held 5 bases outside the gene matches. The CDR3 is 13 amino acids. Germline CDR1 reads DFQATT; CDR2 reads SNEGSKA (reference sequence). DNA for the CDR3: TGCAGTGCTCTGACAGGGGGGAGAAACATTCAGTACTTC. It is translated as CSALTGGRNIQYF.

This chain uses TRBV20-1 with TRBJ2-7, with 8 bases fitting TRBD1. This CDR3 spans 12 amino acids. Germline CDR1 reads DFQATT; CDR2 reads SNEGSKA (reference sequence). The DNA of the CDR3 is TGCATCATAAGACAGGGGATGAACGAGCAGTACTTC. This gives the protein CIIRQGMNEQYF.

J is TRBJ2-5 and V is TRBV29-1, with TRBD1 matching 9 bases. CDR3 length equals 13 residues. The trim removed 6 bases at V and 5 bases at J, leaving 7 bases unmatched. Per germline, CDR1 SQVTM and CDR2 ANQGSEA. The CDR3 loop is CSVGTGGEETQYF. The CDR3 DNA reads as TGCAGCGTGGGAACAGGGGGCGAGGAGACCCAGTACTTC.

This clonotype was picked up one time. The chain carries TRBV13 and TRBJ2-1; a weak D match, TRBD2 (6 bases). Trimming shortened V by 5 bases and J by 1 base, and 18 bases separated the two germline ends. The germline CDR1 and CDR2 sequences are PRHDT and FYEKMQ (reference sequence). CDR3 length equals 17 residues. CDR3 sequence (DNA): TGTGCCAGCAGCAAATACGGGGACTCCGGGTCCTACAATGAGCAGTTCTTC. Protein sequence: CASSKYGDSGSYNEQFF.

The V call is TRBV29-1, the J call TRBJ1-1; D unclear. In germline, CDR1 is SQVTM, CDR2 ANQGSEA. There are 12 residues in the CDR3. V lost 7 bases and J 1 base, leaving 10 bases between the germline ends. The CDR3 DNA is TGCAGCGGTAGAAGCACGAACACTGAAGCTTTCTTT. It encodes CSGRSTNTEAFF.